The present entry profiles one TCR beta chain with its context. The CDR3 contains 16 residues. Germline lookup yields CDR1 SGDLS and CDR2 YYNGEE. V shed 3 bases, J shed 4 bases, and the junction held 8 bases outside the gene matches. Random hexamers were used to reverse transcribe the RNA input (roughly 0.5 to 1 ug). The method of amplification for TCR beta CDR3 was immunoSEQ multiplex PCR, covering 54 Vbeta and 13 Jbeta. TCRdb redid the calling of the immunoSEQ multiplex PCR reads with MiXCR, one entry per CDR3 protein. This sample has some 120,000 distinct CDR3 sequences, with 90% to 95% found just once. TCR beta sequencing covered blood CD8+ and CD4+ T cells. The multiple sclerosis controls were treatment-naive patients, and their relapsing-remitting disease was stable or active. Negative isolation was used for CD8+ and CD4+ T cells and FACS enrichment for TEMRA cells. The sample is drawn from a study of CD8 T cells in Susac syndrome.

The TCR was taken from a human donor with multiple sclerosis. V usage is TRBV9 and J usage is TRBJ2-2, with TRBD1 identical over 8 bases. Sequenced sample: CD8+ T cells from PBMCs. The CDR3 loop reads CASSGTGKDSTGELFF. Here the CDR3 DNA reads TGTGCCAGCAGCGGGACAGGGAAAGATAGCACCGGGGAGCTGTTTTTT.